This TCR beta chain was captured in a study of blood T cell repertoires in COVID-19. About the study: Spain, Italy and the United States supplied samples that represented acute and convalescent COVID-19. Sources were T cells, B-cell-depleted T cells, or PBMCs; the material itself was cDNA or gDNA.

The trim removed 1 base at V and 1 base at J, leaving 4 bases unmatched. The germline V gene has CDR1 LGHDT and CDR2 YNNKEL (reference sequence). This CDR3 spans 15 amino acids. In the original analysis: Amplification with reference gene primers provided the estimates of nucleated cell counts. Profiling relied on immunoSEQ multiplex PCR, and the TCRdb table lists in-frame clones only, not all of them. V and J calls and clone size are those listed in that table; D and trimming were worked out from the DNA. Of some 110,000 clones listed, about 84% are singletons. The chain employs TRBV3-1 (or the pseudogene TRBV3-2) and TRBJ2-7, with 7 bases fitting TRBD2. Sequencing was carried out using peripheral blood. The receptor was isolated from a woman aged 55-75 years with acute or convalescent COVID-19. CDR3 loop: CASSQGLAVSYEQYF. The CDR3 nucleotides read TGTGCCAGCAGCCAAGGGCTAGCGGTATCCTACGAGCAGTACTTC.